One T cell receptor (beta chain) is described in this entry. Its antigen remains unidentified. Germline lookup yields CDR1 SGHTA and CDR2 FQGNSA. V lost 5 bases and J lost 0, with 5 bases in between. The length of the CDR3 is 13 residues. The sample is drawn from a study of cytomegalovirus exposure and HLA in healthy donors. Study conclusions and caveats: The productive fraction for most TCR beta V segments was about 90% or about 30% in an earlier analysis.

Primers included in the PCR were 60 Vbeta and 13 Jbeta primers. Study processing details: In a later analysis, around 10 million of some 80 million unique beta chains occurred in at least two donors. The data were produced by immunoSEQ multiplex PCR, yet TCRdb's version contains in-frame clones alone and is incomplete. The V and J calls and clone size are taken from that table; D and trimming were inferred from the DNA. Here the sample spans 120,000 or so clones, just over 75% being singletons. The chain couples TRBV7-2 to TRBJ2-1; no clear D. The sequence was collected from a young man in good health and CMV-seropositive. The sample was PBMCs. The CDR3 loop is CASSPSSYNEQFF. The CDR3 bases are TGTGCCAGCAGCCCCAGCTCCTACAATGAGCAGTTCTTC.